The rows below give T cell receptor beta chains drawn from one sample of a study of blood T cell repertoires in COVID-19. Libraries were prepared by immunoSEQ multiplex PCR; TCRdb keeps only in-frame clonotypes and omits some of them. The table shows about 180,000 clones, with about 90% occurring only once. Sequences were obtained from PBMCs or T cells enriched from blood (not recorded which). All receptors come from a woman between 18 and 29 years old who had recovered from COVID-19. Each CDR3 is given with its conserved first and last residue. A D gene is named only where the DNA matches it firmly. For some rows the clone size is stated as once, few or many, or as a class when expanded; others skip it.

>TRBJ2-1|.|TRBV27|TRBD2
CASVGLAGVDEQFF
TGTGCCAGCGTTGGGCTAGCGGGAGTAGATGAGCAGTTCTTC
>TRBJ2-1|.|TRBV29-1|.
CSVEVRAGASDEQFF
TGCAGCGTTGAAGTCCGTGCTGGGGCTAGCGATGAGCAGTTCTTC
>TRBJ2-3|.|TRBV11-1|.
CASSSKSGADTQYF
TGTGCCAGCAGCTCGAAGTCGGGGGCAGATACGCAGTATTTT
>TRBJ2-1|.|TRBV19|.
CASSMLAGSYNEQFF
TGTGCCAGTAGTATGTTGGCAGGGTCCTACAATGAGCAGTTCTTC
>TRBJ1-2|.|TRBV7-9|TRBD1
CASSFGTGGAGTYGYTF
TGTGCCAGCAGCTTTGGGACAGGAGGAGCGGGGACCTATGGCTACACCTTC
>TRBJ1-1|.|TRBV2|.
CASSSGLTLNTEAFF
TGTGCCAGCAGTTCAGGGCTTACTCTGAACACTGAAGCTTTCTTT
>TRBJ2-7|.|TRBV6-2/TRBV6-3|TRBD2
CASSYRSGSSYEQYF
TGTGCCAGCAGTTATCGAAGCGGGAGCTCCTACGAGCAGTACTTC
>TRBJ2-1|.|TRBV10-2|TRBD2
CASAAGAYNEQFF
TGCGCCAGCGCCGCGGGGGCCTACAATGAGCAGTTCTTC
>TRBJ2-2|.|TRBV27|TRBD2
CASSIKTGTSGGNTGELFF
TGTGCCAGCTCTATTAAAACCGGGACTAGCGGGGGGAACACCGGGGAGCTGTTTTTT
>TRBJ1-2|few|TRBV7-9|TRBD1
CASSHQGASTF
TGTGCCAGCAGCCACCAGGGGGCGAGCACCTTC
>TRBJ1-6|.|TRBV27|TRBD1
CASSQLDRGSPLHF
TGTGCCAGCAGTCAATTGGACAGGGGTTCACCCCTCCACTTT
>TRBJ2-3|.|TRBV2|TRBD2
CASSDSAGEPDTQYF
TGTGCCAGCAGTGATTCAGCGGGAGAGCCAGATACGCAGTATTTT
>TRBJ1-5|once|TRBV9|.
CASSVGATVGNQPQHF
TGTGCCAGCAGCGTAGGGGCGACAGTGGGCAATCAGCCCCAGCATTTT
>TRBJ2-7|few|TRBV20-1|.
CSASGKGEQYF
TGCAGTGCCTCTGGGAAGGGGGAGCAGTACTTC
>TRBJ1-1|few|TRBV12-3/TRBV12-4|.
CASKLTGNTEAFF
TGTGCCAGCAAACTGACAGGGAACACTGAAGCTTTCTTT
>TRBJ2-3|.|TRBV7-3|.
CASSPLSAASTDTQYF
TGTGCCAGCAGCCCTCTTTCAGCGGCTAGCACAGATACGCAGTATTTT
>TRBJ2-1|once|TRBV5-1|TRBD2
CASSLVWTSGYNEQFF
TGCGCCAGCAGCTTGGTTTGGACTAGCGGCTACAATGAGCAGTTCTTC
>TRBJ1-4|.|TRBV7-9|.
CASSFQNNEKLFF
TGTGCCAGCAGCTTTCAAAATAATGAAAAACTGTTTTTT
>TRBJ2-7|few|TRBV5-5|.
CASSPRLSYEQYF
TGTGCCAGCAGCCCCCGACTCTCCTACGAGCAGTACTTC
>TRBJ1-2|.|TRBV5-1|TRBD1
CASSFGDRVYGYTF
TGCGCCAGCAGCTTTGGGGACAGGGTATATGGCTACACCTTC
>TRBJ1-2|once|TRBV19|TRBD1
CASSSSPGTGWYAGYTF
TGTGCCAGTAGTTCCTCCCCCGGGACAGGGTGGTACGCTGGCTACACCTTC
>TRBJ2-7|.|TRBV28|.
CASSSPSGNSGQYF
TGTGCCAGCAGTTCCCCGAGCGGAAATTCGGGGCAGTACTTC
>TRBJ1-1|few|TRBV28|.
CASSLQGQGLAFF
TGTGCCAGCAGTCTCCAGGGCCAGGGGTTAGCTTTCTTT
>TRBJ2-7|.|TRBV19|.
CASSEQGSYEQYF
TGTGCCAGTAGTGAGCAGGGCTCCTACGAGCAGTACTTC
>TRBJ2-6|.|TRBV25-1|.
CASSGALSGANVLTF
TGTGCCAGCAGTGGGGCCCTCTCTGGGGCCAACGTCCTGACTTTC
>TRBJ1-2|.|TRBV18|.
CASSPQGDGYTF
TGTGCCAGCTCACCTCAGGGTGATGGCTACACCTTC
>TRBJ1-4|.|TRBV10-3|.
CAIRKTGTQNEKLFF
TGTGCCATCAGGAAGACCGGGACACAGAATGAAAAACTGTTTTTT
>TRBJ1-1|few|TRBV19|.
CASMPTGIRLAFF
TGTGCCAGTATGCCAACAGGGATACGGCTGGCTTTCTTT
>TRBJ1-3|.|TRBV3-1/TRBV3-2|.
CASSQDPGCFGNTIYF
TGTGCCAGCAGCCAAGATCCGGGTTGTTTTGGAAACACCATATATTTT
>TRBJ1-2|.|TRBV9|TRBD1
CASSVASPGGTGGYTF
TGTGCCAGCAGCGTAGCTTCGCCAGGGGGCACGGGTGGCTACACCTTC
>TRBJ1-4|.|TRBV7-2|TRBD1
CASTPGQGTNEKLFF
TGTGCCAGCACTCCGGGACAGGGGACTAATGAAAAACTGTTTTTT
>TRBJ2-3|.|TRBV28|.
CASSTRDKDFDTQYF
TGTGCCAGCAGTACCCGGGACAAGGATTTTGATACGCAGTATTTT
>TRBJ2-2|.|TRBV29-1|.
CSVETNPGTGELFF
TGCAGCGTTGAAACGAACCCCGGGACCGGGGAGCTGTTTTTT
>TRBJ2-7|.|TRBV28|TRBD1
CASSSRAGTGGLF
TGTGCCAGCAGTTCGAGGGCGGGGACAGGGGGTTTATTC
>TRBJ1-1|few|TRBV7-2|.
CASSLFVSAEAFF
TGTGCCAGCAGCTTATTCGTATCGGCTGAAGCTTTCTTT
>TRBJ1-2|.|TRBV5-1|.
CASSAQGYGYTF
TGCGCCAGCAGCGCCCAGGGGTATGGCTACACCTTC
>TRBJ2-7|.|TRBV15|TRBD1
CATSSRTGNYEQYF
TGTGCCACCAGCAGCAGGACAGGGAACTACGAGCAGTACTTC
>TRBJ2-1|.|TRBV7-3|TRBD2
CASSLTTSGRLGNYNEQFF
TGTGCCAGCAGCTTAACGACTAGCGGGAGGTTGGGTAACTACAATGAGCAGTTCTTC
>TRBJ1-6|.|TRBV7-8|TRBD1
CASSPTGQGNSPLHF
TGTGCCAGCAGCCCCACCGGACAGGGTAATTCACCCCTCCACTTT
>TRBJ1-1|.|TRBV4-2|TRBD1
CASSQGQDDTEAFF
TGTGCCAGCAGCCAGGGACAGGATGACACTGAAGCTTTCTTT
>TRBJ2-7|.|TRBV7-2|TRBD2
CASSLAGGRTYEQYF
TGTGCCAGCAGCTTAGCGGGAGGGAGAACCTACGAGCAGTACTTC
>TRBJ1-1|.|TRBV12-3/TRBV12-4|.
CASSWTEHTEAFF
TGTGCCAGCAGCTGGACAGAACACACTGAAGCTTTCTTT
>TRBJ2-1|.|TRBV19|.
CASRNVGGSYNEQFF
TGTGCCAGTAGGAACGTCGGCGGCTCCTACAATGAGCAGTTCTTC
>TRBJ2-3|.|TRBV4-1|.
CASSHPRGGAGADTQYF
TGCGCCAGCAGCCATCCTAGGGGGGGTGCGGGGGCAGATACGCAGTATTTT
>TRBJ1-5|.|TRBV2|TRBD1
CASNGDRGSNQPQHF
TGTGCCAGCAACGGGGACAGAGGGAGCAATCAGCCCCAGCATTTT
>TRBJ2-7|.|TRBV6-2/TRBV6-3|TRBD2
CASSDSGVEQYF
TGTGCCAGCAGCGACAGCGGGGTCGAGCAGTACTTC
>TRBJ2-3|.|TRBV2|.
CASKKDYTDTQYF
TGTGCCAGCAAAAAGGACTACACAGATACGCAGTATTTT
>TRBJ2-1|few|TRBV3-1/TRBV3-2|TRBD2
CASSHLGGRHNEQFF
TGTGCCAGCAGCCATTTGGGAGGGCGTCACAATGAGCAGTTCTTC
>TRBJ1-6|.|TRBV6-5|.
CASSSLGDDSPLHF
TGTGCCAGCAGTTCCTTAGGGGATGATTCACCCCTCCACTTT
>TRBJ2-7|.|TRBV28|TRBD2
CASSSLAGAPEQYF
TGTGCCAGCAGTTCCTTAGCGGGAGCTCCCGAGCAGTACTTC
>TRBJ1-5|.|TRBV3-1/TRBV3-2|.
CASSLRGNNQPQHF
TGTGCCAGCAGTCTCAGGGGTAACAATCAGCCCCAGCATTTT
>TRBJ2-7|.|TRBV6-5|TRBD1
CASSPGTGSYEQYF
TGTGCCAGCAGCCCCGGGACAGGGTCCTACGAGCAGTACTTC
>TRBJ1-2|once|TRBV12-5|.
CASGLVTGSIEGYTF
TGTGCTAGTGGTTTGGTTACGGGGTCCATAGAGGGCTACACCTTC
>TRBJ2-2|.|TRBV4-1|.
CASSPAGRTNTGELFF
TGCGCCAGCAGCCCCGCGGGGCGGACGAACACCGGGGAGCTGTTTTTT
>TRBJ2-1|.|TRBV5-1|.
CASSPQDVGAIDEQFF
TGCGCCAGCAGCCCACAAGACGTGGGGGCGATCGATGAGCAGTTCTTC